The sequence of this TCR beta chain was determined in a study of blood T cell repertoires in COVID-19. Study-wide background: Some COVID-19 samples were acute and others convalescent; all came from the United States, Italy and Spain. PBMCs, B-cell-depleted T cells, or T cells were the source of the cDNA or gDNA that made up the material.

Germline V gives CDR1 SNHLY, CDR2 FYNNEI. Unmatched junction bases numbered 15, after V lost 4 bases and J lost 0 bases. The CDR3 spans 19 residues. As processed by the authors: Quantification of nucleated cells was approximated via reference gene primer amplification. The assay was immunoSEQ multiplex PCR, and TCRdb's table has in-frame clones only and misses some. That table is the source of V, J and clone size, and D and trimming were worked out from the DNA. The table shows more than 85,000 clones, with 87% occurring only once. This clonotype was obtained from a middle-aged man with active COVID-19. The specimen was peripheral blood. J is TRBJ2-3 and V is TRBV2; 8 bases fit TRBD2. DNA for the CDR3: TGTGCCAGCAGTGGCAGTGCACCCGGCGGGGGGACTAGCACAGATACGCAGTATTTT. Its protein product is CASSGSAPGGGTSTDTQYF.